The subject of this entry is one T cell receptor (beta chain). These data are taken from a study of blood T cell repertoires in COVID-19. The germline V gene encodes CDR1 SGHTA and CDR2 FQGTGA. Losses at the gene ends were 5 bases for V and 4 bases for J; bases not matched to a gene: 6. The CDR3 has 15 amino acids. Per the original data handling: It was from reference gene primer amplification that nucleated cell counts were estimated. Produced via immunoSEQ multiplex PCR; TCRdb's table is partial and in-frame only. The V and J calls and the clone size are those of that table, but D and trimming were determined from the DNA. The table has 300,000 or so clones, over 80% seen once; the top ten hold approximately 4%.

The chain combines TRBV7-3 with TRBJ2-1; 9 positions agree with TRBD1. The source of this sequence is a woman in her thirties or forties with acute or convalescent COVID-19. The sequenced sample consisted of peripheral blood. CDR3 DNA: TGTGCCAGCAGCATGGGACAGGGACCATACAATGAGCAGTTCTTC. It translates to CASSMGQGPYNEQFF.